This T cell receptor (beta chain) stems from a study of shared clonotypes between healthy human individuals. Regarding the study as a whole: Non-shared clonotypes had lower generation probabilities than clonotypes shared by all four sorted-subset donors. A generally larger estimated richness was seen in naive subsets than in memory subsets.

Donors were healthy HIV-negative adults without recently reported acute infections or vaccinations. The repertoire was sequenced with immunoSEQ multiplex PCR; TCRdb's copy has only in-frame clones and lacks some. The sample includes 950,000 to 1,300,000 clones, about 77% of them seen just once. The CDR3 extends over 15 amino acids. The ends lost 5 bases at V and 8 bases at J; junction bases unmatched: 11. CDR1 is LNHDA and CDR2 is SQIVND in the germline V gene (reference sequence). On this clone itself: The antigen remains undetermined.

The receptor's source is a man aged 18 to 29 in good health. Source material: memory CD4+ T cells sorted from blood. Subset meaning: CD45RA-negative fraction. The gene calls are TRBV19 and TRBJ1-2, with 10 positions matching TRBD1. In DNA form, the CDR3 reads TGTGCCAGTAGTTCCAGAACCGGGACAGGGGAAGGCTACACCTTC. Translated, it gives CASSSRTGTGEGYTF.